Below, 31 T cell receptor beta chains from the same sample are listed, as sequenced in a study of blood T cell repertoires in COVID-19. TCRdb's table, derived via immunoSEQ multiplex PCR, lists solely in-frame clones and lacks some. Among 40,000 to 60,000 clones, roughly 84% were seen once, and the ten largest hold roughly 1.6%. Sequencing was carried out using peripheral blood. These receptor sequences come from a man in his forties or fifties with acute or convalescent COVID-19.

This chain links TRBV19 with TRBJ2-3, with 11 bases that match TRBD1. V lost 10 bases, J lost 3 bases, and 3 bases stayed unmatched. The CDR3 is made up of 13 amino acids. Per germline, CDR1 LNHDA and CDR2 SQIVND (reference sequence). CDR3 coding DNA: TGTGCCACCCGGGACAGGGGGACAGATACGCAGTATTTT. This codes for CATRDRGTDTQYF.

This chain joins TRBV19 and TRBJ2-7, with D possibly matching TRBD1 (6 bases). V was pared by 7 bases and J by 0 bases, with 13 bases between. Per germline, CDR1 LNHDA and CDR2 SQIVND (reference sequence). The CDR3 runs to 14 residues. CDR3 protein: CASTQGPSSYEQYF. The CDR3 DNA is TGTGCCAGTACCCAGGGGCCTAGCTCCTACGAGCAGTACTTC.

The genes are TRBV4-1 and TRBJ2-2; 9 bases line up with TRBD1. Trimming took 3 bases from V and 6 from J; bases not matched to a gene: 5. Germline loops: CDR1 MGHRA, CDR2 YSYEKL. This CDR3 has 15 residues. The CDR3: CASSQPGQGSGELFF. The CDR3 DNA sequence: TGCGCCAGCAGCCAGCCGGGACAGGGTTCCGGGGAGCTGTTTTTT.

The CDR3 region is CASSLARSGANVLTF. Written as DNA, the CDR3 is TGTGCCAGCAGCTTAGCTCGCTCTGGGGCCAACGTCCTGACTTTC. The chain joins TRBV7-9 to TRBJ2-6; D ambiguous. The V gene's germline CDR1 is SEHNR and CDR2 FQNEAQ (reference sequence). The CDR3 covers 15 residues. Trimming left V 0 bases short and J 0 bases short, with 3 bases between. The full variable domain, its missing parts supplied by reference TRBV7-9 and TRBJ2-6, is DTGVSQNPRHKITKRGQNVTFRCDPISEHNRLYWYRQTLGQGPEFLTYFQNEAQLEKSRLLSDRFSAERPKGSFSTLEIQRTEQGDSAMYLCASSLARSGANVLTFGAGSRLTVL.

This chain joins TRBV18 and TRBJ1-1; maybe TRBD1 (5 bases). V lost 8 bases and J lost 5, with 18 bases in between. Germline V gene lookup returns CDR1 KGHSH and CDR2 LQKENI. This CDR3 comprises 14 residues. CDR3 sequence: CASRHPGLETEAFF. Here the CDR3 DNA reads TGTGCCAGCAGACATCCAGGGTTGGAGACTGAAGCTTTCTTT.

The chain combines TRBV7-2 with TRBJ2-1; tentative D call: TRBD1 (5 bases). Germline CDR1 is SGHTA and CDR2 is FQGNSA. The CDR3 runs to 16 residues. The germline V and J ends were trimmed by 4 bases and 1 base, with 14 bases remaining between them. The CDR3 sequence is CASSSPAGWSYNEQFF. The CDR3 DNA follows: TGTGCCAGCAGCTCTCCCGCAGGGTGGTCCTACAATGAGCAGTTCTTC. Looking up the rest from reference TRBV7-2 and TRBJ2-1 gives the full variable domain: GAGVSQSPSNKVTEKGKDVELRCDPISGHTALYWYRQSLGQGLEFLIYFQGNSAPDKSGLPSDRFSAERTGGSVSTLTIQRTQQEDSAVYLCASSSPAGWSYNEQFFGPGTRLTVL.

The chain recombines TRBV19 with TRBJ2-7; D may be TRBD1 (6 bases). V was cut by 9 bases and J by 0 bases, with 18 bases left in between. This CDR3 contains 15 residues. CDR1 and CDR2 (germline): LNHDA, SQIVND (reference sequence). The CDR3 is CASINPGTPSYEQYF. In DNA, the CDR3 is TGTGCCAGCATTAATCCCGGGACACCCTCCTACGAGCAGTACTTC.

The table lists this clone with a few counts. The chain recombines TRBV19 with TRBJ2-3; 7 bases are a match to TRBD1. After removal of 6 bases from V and 4 bases from J, the junction contained 4 bases not matched to a gene. CDR1 LNHDA and CDR2 SQIVND come from the germline V gene (reference sequence). CDR3 length: 13 residues. The CDR3 spells CASSKTGSDTQYF. The CDR3 DNA sequence: TGTGCCAGTAGCAAGACAGGGTCAGATACGCAGTATTTT.

CDR3 in DNA: TGTGCCAGCAGCTTGGAGGGGGCGATCACTGAAGCTTTCTTT. It encodes CASSLEGAITEAFF. V and J are TRBV5-5 and TRBJ1-1; 7 bases line up with TRBD1. Germline CDR1 is SGHKS and CDR2 is YYEKEE (reference sequence). V dropped 0 bases and J dropped 4; count of bases not matched to a gene: 3. The CDR3 spans 14 residues.

The chain carries TRBV20-1 and TRBJ1-5; D is unclear. Germline V gene sequence: CDR1 DFQATT, CDR2 SNEGSKA (reference sequence). Trimming left V 0 bases short and J 6 bases short, with 3 bases between. This CDR3 contains 11 residues. CDR3 sequence reads: CSARDGQPQHF. DNA for the CDR3: TGCAGTGCTAGAGACGGTCAGCCCCAGCATTTT.

V and J are TRBV5-1 and TRBJ2-6; 8 positions agree with TRBD1. Trimming took 3 bases from V and 2 from J; bases not matched to a gene: 1. This CDR3 spans 15 amino acids. Germline CDR1 SGHRS, CDR2 YFSETQ. The chain's CDR3 is CASSSQGAGANVLTF. In nucleotides, the CDR3 is TGCGCCAGCAGCTCACAGGGGGCTGGGGCCAACGTCCTGACTTTC.

The chain couples TRBV27 to TRBJ2-2; a possible D gene is TRBD2 (5 bases). Trimming left V 5 bases short and J 8 bases short, with 12 bases between. The CDR3 is made up of 13 amino acids. Germline-derived CDR1 and CDR2 are MNHEY and SMNVEV (reference sequence). CDR3 residues: CASSDLGGGELFF. Written as DNA, the CDR3 is TGTGCCAGCAGTGACCTGGGCGGGGGGGAGCTGTTTTTT.

The genes are TRBV27 and TRBJ2-1; D gene uncertain. CDR1 MNHEY and CDR2 SMNVEV come from the germline V gene (reference sequence). The CDR3 has 18 amino acids. V was shortened by 5 bases and J by 0 bases, with 20 bases between the two germline ends. The CDR3 DNA sequence: TGTGCCAGCAGTCCACTCTTGACTGGATTCTACTCCTACAATGAGCAGTTCTTC. Translating gives CASSPLLTGFYSYNEQFF.

The chain combines TRBV5-1 with TRBJ2-5, with a possible D match to TRBD1 (6 bases). The germline V gene encodes CDR1 SGHRS and CDR2 YFSETQ. This CDR3 has 14 amino acids. Trimming stripped 3 bases from V and 0 bases from J, with 9 bases between. The CDR3 is CASSSGTYQETQYF. For the CDR3, the DNA is TGCGCCAGCAGCTCCGGGACATACCAAGAGACCCAGTACTTC.

The genes are TRBV28 and TRBJ2-7; perhaps TRBD2 as D (6 bases). Looked up from germline, CDR1 is MDHEN and CDR2 is SYDVKM. The V end lost 1 base, the J end lost 1 base, and 11 bases lay between the germline ends. The CDR3 is 15 amino acids. CDR3 sequence reads: CASSLLRDGSYEQYF. The DNA for the CDR3 is TGTGCCAGCAGTTTATTGCGGGACGGTTCCTACGAGCAGTACTTC.

The rearrangement uses TRBV28 and TRBJ1-3; no clear D. Germline-derived CDR1 and CDR2 are MDHEN and SYDVKM. The CDR3 has 15 amino acids. The V and J ends lost 7 bases and 1 base respectively, with 14 bases between them. CDR3 protein: CASTLKRESGNTIYF. DNA of the CDR3: TGTGCCAGCACCCTAAAGAGGGAATCTGGAAACACCATATATTTT.

The chain combines TRBV7-2 with TRBJ1-3; 9 nucleotides line up with TRBD1. Looked up from germline, CDR1 is SGHTA and CDR2 is FQGNSA. This CDR3 spans 15 amino acids. V lost 6 bases, J lost 9 bases, and 12 bases stayed unmatched. The CDR3 is CASSFYRGQGTTIYF. The DNA for the CDR3 is TGTGCCAGCAGTTTCTACAGGGGACAGGGTACCACCATATATTTT.

The V gene is TRBV30, the J gene TRBJ2-4, with TRBD2 matching 7 bases. This CDR3 has 19 residues. Per germline, CDR1 GTSNPN and CDR2 SVGIG (reference sequence). The trim removed 4 bases at V and 6 bases at J, leaving 24 bases unmatched. The CDR3 region has the DNA TGTGCCTGGATGGGGACTACAAATACCCGAAGCGGCTTCGGAAACATTCAGTACTTC. Translated, it gives CAWMGTTNTRSGFGNIQYF.

The chain carries TRBV19 and TRBJ2-2, with D hard to call. The CDR3 is 15 residues long. V lost 5 bases to trimming and J lost 4 bases, with 14 bases between them. Germline CDR1 is LNHDA and CDR2 is SQIVND (reference sequence). The CDR3 DNA follows: TGTGCCAGTAGTCCCTTACAACGGAGCACCGGGGAGCTGTTTTTT. As protein: CASSPLQRSTGELFF.

This clone has only one observation. The CDR3 loop is CATRLTGDTGELFF. The CDR3 DNA is TGTGCCACCAGACTGACAGGGGACACCGGGGAGCTGTTTTTT. The V gene is TRBV24-1, the J gene TRBJ2-2; 8 nucleotides agree with TRBD1. V lost 7 bases, J lost 3 bases, and 3 bases stayed unmatched. CDR1 is KGHDR, CDR2 SFDVKD, per germline. CDR3 length: 14 residues.

The genes are TRBV19 and TRBJ2-7; D may be TRBD1 (5 bases). Germline CDR1 reads LNHDA; CDR2 reads SQIVND (reference sequence). The CDR3 contains 13 residues. Trimming cost V 4 bases and J 3 bases, with 10 bases left between them. The CDR3 nucleotides are TGTGCCAGTAGTAACACAGGAGTCTACGAGCAGTACTTC. Its protein product is CASSNTGVYEQYF.

The chain joins TRBV11-2 to TRBJ2-1; 8 bases are shared with TRBD2. V lost 1 base, J lost 5 bases, and 10 bases stayed unmatched. Germline V gene data show CDR1 as SGHAT and CDR2 as FQNNGV. The CDR3 runs to 17 residues. This CDR3 reads CASSLVRTGRAHNEQFF. In DNA, the CDR3 is TGTGCCAGCAGCTTAGTACGTACCGGGAGGGCCCACAATGAGCAGTTCTTC.

The chain has TRBV7-9 and TRBJ1-1; D is perhaps TRBD1 (6 bases). The CDR3 runs to 13 residues. Trimming shortened V by 5 bases and J by 4 bases, and 11 bases separated the two germline ends. Germline CDR1 is SEHNR and CDR2 is FQNEAQ (reference sequence). CDR3 bases: TGTGCCAGCAGCCAAGGGGGTGCCACTGAAGCTTTCTTT. Its translation is CASSQGGATEAFF.

This chain connects TRBV5-6 to TRBJ1-2, with D tentatively TRBD1 (6 bases). This CDR3 region has 13 residues. Trimming cost V 4 bases and J 6 bases, with 13 bases left between them. Germline CDR1 is SGHDT and CDR2 is YYEEEE. The CDR3 DNA sequence: TGTGCCAGCAGCCCAGGACAGTTAGATGGCTACACCTTC. Translating it yields CASSPGQLDGYTF.

This clone was counted a few times. A junction boundary mismatches the germline segment, possibly from a read error. The V gene is TRBV6-1, the J gene TRBJ2-3; D is possibly TRBD1 (5 bases). The germline gives CDR1 MNHNS, CDR2 SASEGT. The CDR3 covers 14 residues. The chain's CDR3 is CASSEFGRVVELGF. CDR3 in DNA: TGTGCCAGCAGTGAATTCGGCAGGGTAGTCGAGTTGGGATTT.

The chain combines TRBV9 with TRBJ1-2; 8 bases fit TRBD1. Germline V lookup: CDR1 SGDLS, CDR2 YYNGEE. This CDR3 has 14 residues. The J segment lost 2 bases and the V segment lost 6 bases, leaving 6 bases of the junction unmatched. CDR3 coding DNA: TGTGCCAGCACCAAGACAGGGGAAAACTATGGCTACACCTTC. Amino acid sequence: CASTKTGENYGYTF.

The genes are TRBV5-1 and TRBJ1-3; D is ambiguous. The CDR3 spans 14 residues. V shed 4 bases and J shed 1 base, with 9 bases lying between them. CDR1 and CDR2 (germline): SGHRS, YFSETQ. The CDR3 loop reads CASSTGRSGNTIYF. The DNA for the CDR3 is TGCGCCAGCAGCACGGGGAGATCTGGAAACACCATATATTTT.

V is TRBV6-2 or TRBV6-3 and J is TRBJ1-5; 10 positions match TRBD1. Germline-derived CDR1 and CDR2 are MNHEY and SVGEGT. J was trimmed by 3 bases and V by 5 bases; bases with no gene match: 7. The length of the CDR3 is 16 residues. This CDR3 is CASSRGDRGINQPQHF. In DNA, the CDR3 is TGTGCCAGCAGTAGGGGGGACAGGGGAATCAATCAGCCCCAGCATTTT.

The rearrangement joins TRBV10-3 to TRBJ1-6; D ambiguous. Germline V lookup: CDR1 ENHRY, CDR2 SYGVKD. V lost 5 bases to trimming and J lost 13 bases, with 12 bases between them. The CDR3 sequence is 12 residues long. The CDR3 loop reads CAISPRGAPLHF. As DNA, the CDR3 is TGTGCCATCAGTCCGCGTGGAGCCCCCCTCCACTTT.

The V gene is TRBV7-8, the J gene TRBJ1-2; D gene uncertain. Germline CDR1 reads SGHVS; CDR2 reads FQNEAQ. The CDR3 has 13 residues. The ends were cut back, 1 base at V and 0 bases at J, with 3 bases in the middle. The CDR3 DNA reads as TGTGCCAGCAGCTTAGGAGCTAACTATGGCTACACCTTC. Translating it yields CASSLGANYGYTF.

The rearrangement joins TRBV11-2 to TRBJ2-3; weak D call: TRBD1 (6 bases). V was shortened by 1 base and J by 3 bases, with 11 bases between the two germline ends. In germline, CDR1 is SGHAT, CDR2 FQNNGV. The CDR3 contains 15 residues. CDR3 amino acids: CASSLGGRPTDTQYF. DNA for the CDR3: TGTGCCAGCAGCTTAGGGGGGCGGCCTACAGATACGCAGTATTTT.